This entry features one TCR beta chain sequence. Its antigen is unknown. Base quality data are lacking; no much larger clone is found one base away. The CDR3 spans 15 residues, from the cysteine through the phenylalanine. Only the CDR3 region is kept as DNA, spanning 45 bases read in frame from base 1. Relative to germline, V is 4 bases shorter and J is 0 bases shorter, with 10 bases between their ends. Based on the germline V gene, the CDR1 and CDR2 sequences are KGHSH and LQKENI. The record originates from a study of T cell responses to AZD1222 COVID-19 vaccine (dated by TCRdb to the early 2020s). Describing the broader study: A total of approximately 240 trial participants underwent TCR sequencing, of whom nearly 210 had received two doses of AZD1222 and some 25 had received two doses of the MenACWY control vaccine. Enrollment into the trials was organized by age into subgroups of 18-55, 56-69 and 70-plus years, and those subgroups contained roughly 160, 29 and 62 TCR-sequenced participants, respectively. The full study reports these points: After two AZD1222 doses, spike-specific TCR breadth and depth were significantly higher than at day 0 and than in MenACWY recipients. In the small 56-69-year group, the increase in depth fell short of significance, most likely because of low power. Most participants were white British and females outnumbered males, and the authors suggested that clonal diversity may have been underestimated. Reportedly, close to half of the unique spike-specific TCRs recognized epitopes lying outside the regions that are mutated in the B.1.351 and B.1.1.7 variants. Conclusions about previously exposed vaccinees are limited, since just 6 or 7 AZD1222 recipients were seropositive for SARS-CoV-2 at baseline. Because no day 14 peak-response samples were available, the repertoires could be characterized only after the peak T cell response. Vaccine-associated CD4 TCRs spanned the whole spike protein, with dominant responses in regions 160-218 and 743-854.

The sample's time point label, decoded: about 28 days (+/-7) after the second vaccine dose. AZD1222 recipients with second doses at about 4 weeks or about 12 weeks were pooled, because spike-specific TCR depth and breadth did not differ between schedules. Vaccinee samples came from UK trials COV001 and COV002, including a single-blind randomized controlled phase 2/3 trial of AZD1222 (ChAdOx1 nCoV-19) in healthy adults. For TCRbeta chain sequencing, PBMC samples were collected from trial participants at day 0 and at day 28 after the second dose. The CDR3 regions of human TCRbeta chains were subjected to immunosequencing. In the authors' own workflow: TCRs in the repertoires were compared against a reference library of SARS-CoV-2-specific TCRs that had been generated with the MIRA antigen-specificity platform. Breadth was defined as the fraction of unique TCRs that were SARS-CoV-2-associated, and depth was defined as the fraction of total T cells that were SARS-CoV-2-associated. Each spike-specific TCR was assigned to its reactive spike region and to a CD4 or CD8 class using the MIRA data. Log10-transformed breadth and depth values were compared by one-way ANOVA with Sidak's multiple comparisons tests. Here the immuneACCESS table is served through TCRdb, limited to in-frame sequences with V and J called. Missing clones are a known gap in these copies; in checked studies unresolved V genes cover under half, and the rest lacks a known reason. For V, J and clone size, that table is used; D and trimming come from the DNA. This sample comprises 80,000 to 95,000 clones, less than 95% of them detected only once. 5% to 6% of the sample goes to the ten largest clones.

Sequencing was performed on peripheral blood, taken 28 days after the second AZD1222 dose. The chain couples TRBV18 to TRBJ1-3, with the D gene not clear enough to name. This TCR came from an adult who received the AZD1222 COVID-19 vaccine. The CDR3 sequence is CASSREKISGNTIYF. The DNA is TGTGCCAGCTCACGAGAGAAGATCTCTGGAAACACCATATATTTT. With the rest looked up from the reference TRBV18 and TRBJ1-3 genes rather than sequenced, the full variable domain is NAGVMQNPRHLVRRRGQEARLRCSPMKGHSHVYWYRQLPEEGLKFMVYLQKENIIDESGMPKERFSAEFPKEGPSILRIQQVVRGDSAAYFCASSREKISGNTIYFGEGSWLTVV.